The 14 T cell receptor beta chains below were found in one sample sequenced in a study of cytomegalovirus exposure and HLA in healthy donors. The PCR made use of 60 Vbeta and 13 Jbeta primers. Here immunoSEQ multiplex PCR was the method, and the copy in TCRdb shows in-frame clones only, minus some. The sample consists of approximately 140,000 clones, approximately 70% of them appearing once. The sequencing input was PBMCs. The receptor source for this set is a woman between 18 and 30 years old in good health and CMV-seronegative.

The chain combines TRBV11-1 with TRBJ1-6; 8 nucleotides match TRBD1. With 5 bases clipped from V and 10 bases from J, the junction kept 7 bases outside the gene matches. CDR3 size: 14 residues. Per germline, CDR1 SGHAT and CDR2 FQDESV (reference sequence). The CDR3 is CASSPTGDGSPLHF. CDR3 in DNA: TGTGCCAGCAGCCCGACAGGGGATGGCTCACCCCTCCACTTT.

The chain is built from TRBV19 and TRBJ1-1, with D unclear. The ends were cut back, 8 bases at V and 0 bases at J, with 13 bases in the middle. This CDR3 has 14 residues. From germline, CDR1 is LNHDA and CDR2 SQIVND (reference sequence). The CDR3 region is CASGQAFMNTEAFF. The CDR3 DNA sequence: TGTGCCAGTGGGCAGGCTTTCATGAACACTGAAGCTTTCTTT.

This clone has a handful of counts. The chain recombines TRBV19 with TRBJ2-1; 7 nucleotides match TRBD2. Germline values: CDR1 LNHDA, CDR2 SQIVND (reference sequence). Germline trimming cut 8 bases from V and 4 bases from J; bases unmatched to any gene: 8. This CDR3 contains 14 residues. CDR3 sequence: CASRPGGTYNEQFF. The DNA for the CDR3 is TGTGCCAGTCGGCCGGGGGGAACTTACAATGAGCAGTTCTTC.

J is TRBJ1-2 and V is TRBV27; 9 nucleotides align to TRBD1. V dropped 5 bases and J dropped 5; count of bases not matched to a gene: 9. Germline V lookup: CDR1 MNHEY, CDR2 SMNVEV (reference sequence). The CDR3 is 15 amino acids. The CDR3 is CASSPSDRGAYGYTF. CDR3 sequence (DNA): TGTGCCAGCAGTCCGTCGGACAGGGGTGCATATGGCTACACCTTC.

The rearrangement uses TRBV28 and TRBJ2-7; TRBD1 matches at 9 bases. This CDR3 has 12 residues. The junction had 3 bases not matched to a gene; V was cut back by 7 bases and J by 5 bases. Per the germline V gene, CDR1 is MDHEN and CDR2 is SYDVKM. Here the CDR3 DNA reads TGTGCCAGCACTACAGGGGGCCACGAGCAGTACTTC. Translation gives CASTTGGHEQYF.

This chain connects TRBV19 to TRBJ1-1; 7 bases agree with TRBD1. CDR3 length: 16 amino acids. Per the germline V gene, CDR1 is LNHDA and CDR2 is SQIVND (reference sequence). J was trimmed by 1 base and V by 5 bases; bases with no gene match: 10. DNA for the CDR3: TGTGCCAGTAGTCGCCGCCCCGGGACAGAGAACACTGAAGCTTTCTTT. Translating gives CASSRRPGTENTEAFF.

The CDR3 sequence: CASSSGGGYEQYV. CDR3 DNA: TGTGCCAGCAGTTCCGGCGGGGGCTACGAGCAGTACGTC. J is TRBJ2-7 and V is TRBV7-2, with 7 bases lining up with TRBD2. V was pared by 6 bases and J by 3 bases, with 5 bases of the junction left unmatched. Germline CDR1 is SGHTA and CDR2 is FQGNSA. The CDR3 contains 13 residues.

This clone appeared once. This chain uses TRBV15 with TRBJ2-1, with 8 bases lining up with TRBD2. Germline-derived CDR1 and CDR2 are LNHNV and YYDKDF (reference sequence). Trimming cost V 1 base and J 3 bases; bases outside gene matches: 2. The CDR3 has 15 amino acids. CDR3 DNA: TGTGCCACCAGCAGAGTTCTAGCGGGCTACAATGAGCAGTTCTTC. Residues: CATSRVLAGYNEQFF.

This chain connects TRBV19 to TRBJ1-4, with 7 bases matching TRBD1. J was trimmed by 6 bases and V by 5 bases; bases with no gene match: 9. The CDR3 is made up of 15 amino acids. The germline V gene encodes CDR1 LNHDA and CDR2 SQIVND (reference sequence). The CDR3 loop reads CASSATGEEYEKLFF. The CDR3 coding sequence is TGTGCCAGTAGTGCAACAGGGGAGGAGTATGAAAAACTGTTTTTT. The variable domain in full, completed from reference TRBV19 and TRBJ1-4, reads DGGITQSPKYLFRKEGQNVTLSCEQNLNHDAMYWYRQDPGQGLRLIYYSQIVNDFQKGDIAEGYSVSREKKESFPLTVTSAQKNPTAFYLCASSATGEEYEKLFFGSGTQLSVL.

This chain connects TRBV5-5 to TRBJ2-7; D possibly corresponds to TRBD2 (5 bases). Trimming cost V 4 bases and J 1 base, with 15 bases left between them. CDR3 size: 15 residues. Germline loops: CDR1 SGHKS, CDR2 YYEKEE (reference sequence). The CDR3 bases are TGTGCCAGCAGCCGCGGTGTCGGGATTTCCTACGAGCAGTACGTC. It translates to CASSRGVGISYEQYV.

The rearrangement uses TRBV4-3 and TRBJ2-1; 11 bases agree with TRBD2. V dropped 1 base and J dropped 3; count of bases not matched to a gene: 8. The CDR3 has 18 amino acids. Germline loops: CDR1 LGHNA, CDR2 YSLEER. The CDR3 nucleotides are TGCGCCAGCAGCCAAGCCTTTTCACTAGCGGGGGACTACAATGAGCAGTTCTTC. It encodes CASSQAFSLAGDYNEQFF.

V is TRBV11-2 and J is TRBJ1-1; unclear D gene. Germline assignment: CDR1 SGHAT and CDR2 FQNNGV. The CDR3 is 16 amino acids. Deletions cut 1 base from V and 0 bases from J, with 12 bases between. CDR3 DNA sequence: TGTGCCAGCAGCTTAGGGTCCGGGGTCCTGAACACTGAAGCTTTCTTT. Its protein product is CASSLGSGVLNTEAFF.

V is TRBV6-5 and J is TRBJ2-5; 7 bases align to TRBD2. Germline assignment: CDR1 MNHEY and CDR2 SVGAGI. J was trimmed by 3 bases and V by 2 bases; bases with no gene match: 0. The CDR3 length is 13 residues. For the CDR3, the DNA is TGTGCCAGCAGTTACGCGGGAGAAGAGACCCAGTACTTC. It specifies CASSYAGEETQYF.

The chain combines TRBV9 with TRBJ2-4; perhaps TRBD2 as D (6 bases). The germline V gene has CDR1 SGDLS and CDR2 YYNGEE. The V end was cut by 1 base, the J end by 1 base, with 18 bases between. The CDR3 is 18 residues long. The CDR3 nucleotides are TGTGCCAGCAGCGTATCCAGGGACTTGCCGTCGGCCAAAAACATTCAGTACTTC. This encodes CASSVSRDLPSAKNIQYF. The full variable domain, with the rest looked up from reference TRBV9 and TRBJ2-4, is DSGVTQTPKHLITATGQRVTLRCSPRSGDLSVYWYQQSLDQGLQFLIQYYNGEERAKGNILERFSAQQFPDLHSELNLSSLELGDSALYFCASSVSRDLPSAKNIQYFGAGTRLSVL.